This is a list of T cell receptor beta chains from one sample in a study of blood T cell repertoires in COVID-19. The data were produced by immunoSEQ multiplex PCR, yet TCRdb's version contains in-frame clones alone and is incomplete. The sample records roughly 250,000 clones, 90% to 95% being singletons. The sequenced material came from PBMCs or T cells enriched from blood (not recorded which). Source of these receptors: a woman between 18 and 30 years old who had recovered from COVID-19. Each CDR3 is given with its conserved first and last residue. D genes are given only for firm matches. Only some rows state a clone size, as once, few, many or a class for expanded clones.

>.|TRBJ2-7|.|TRBV7-9
CASSFGGDSDEQYF
TGTGCCAGCAGCTTCGGGGGAGACTCGGACGAGCAGTACTTC
>.|TRBJ2-3|.|TRBV5-1
CASSLGWSADTQYF
TGCGCCAGCAGCTTGGGCTGGTCGGCAGATACGCAGTATTTT
>TRBD1|TRBJ1-2|.|TRBV18
CASSLTDRDGYTF
TGTGCCAGCTCACTCACAGACAGGGATGGCTACACCTTC
>.|TRBJ1-3|few|TRBV21-1
CASGLDPTGSSGNTIYF
TGTGCCAGCGGCCTCGACCCAACAGGGAGCTCTGGAAACACCATATATTTT
>.|TRBJ1-1|.|TRBV6-5
CASRDSLNTEAFF
TGTGCCAGCAGAGACAGTCTGAACACTGAAGCTTTCTTT
>TRBD1|TRBJ2-5|.|TRBV7-6
CASSLGTVSRPRETQYF
TGTGCCAGCAGCTTGGGGACAGTTTCCCGCCCGAGGGAGACCCAGTACTTC
>TRBD2|TRBJ2-3|.|TRBV6-5
CASHRGGYDTQYF
TGTGCCAGCCATAGGGGAGGGTACGATACGCAGTATTTT
>.|TRBJ2-5|.|TRBV5-1
CASSFPDSQETQYF
TGCGCCAGCAGCTTTCCGGACAGCCAAGAGACCCAGTACTTC
>.|TRBJ2-2|.|TRBV24-1
CAIGGTNTGELFF
TGTGCCATCGGGGGGACAAACACCGGGGAGCTGTTTTTT
>TRBD1|TRBJ2-2|once|TRBV5-4
CASGSGQGTNTGELFF
TGTGCCAGCGGCAGCGGACAGGGGACGAACACCGGGGAGCTGTTTTTT
>.|TRBJ2-7|.|TRBV9
CASSVSGSYSYEQYF
TGTGCCAGCAGCGTTTCCGGTTCATACTCCTACGAGCAGTACTTC
>.|TRBJ2-3|.|TRBV7-3
CASSSPQSDTQYF
TGTGCCAGCAGCTCCCCCCAATCCGATACGCAGTATTTT
>.|TRBJ1-4|.|TRBV19
CASSTGREGIEKLFF
TGTGCCAGTAGTACCGGCCGGGAAGGAATCGAAAAACTGTTTTTT
>.|TRBJ1-1|.|TRBV25-1
CASSGLQGSYTEAFF
TGTGCCAGCAGTGGCCTCCAGGGATCGTACACTGAAGCTTTCTTT
>TRBD1|TRBJ1-2|.|TRBV11-3
CASSLGTGDYGYTF
TGTGCCAGCAGCTTAGGGACAGGGGACTATGGCTACACCTTC
>.|TRBJ2-3|.|TRBV9
CASSAGRRTAGTDTQYF
TGTGCCAGCAGCGCCGGTCGTAGGACAGCCGGCACAGATACGCAGTATTTT
>TRBD2|TRBJ2-5|.|TRBV5-4
CASSSAPTSGSGETQYF
TGTGCCAGCAGCTCCGCCCCGACTAGCGGGAGTGGGGAGACCCAGTACTTC
>TRBD2|TRBJ2-7|.|TRBV7-8
CASSLGGLAGNYEQYF
TGTGCCAGCAGCTTAGGGGGACTAGCGGGTAACTACGAGCAGTACTTC
>TRBD2|TRBJ2-7|.|TRBV9
CASSVVASGRAGEQYF
TGTGCCAGCAGCGTAGTTGCTAGCGGGAGGGCCGGCGAGCAGTACTTC
>.|TRBJ1-2|.|TRBV20-1
CSASLHGNYGYTF
TGCAGTGCTAGTCTCCACGGTAACTATGGCTACACCTTC
>.|TRBJ2-1|.|TRBV25-1
CATSSGVTYNEQFF
TGTGCCACGTCGTCGGGAGTGACATACAATGAGCAGTTCTTC
>TRBD2|TRBJ2-1|once|TRBV28
CASSPILAGVGYNEQFF
TGTGCCAGCAGTCCTATCTTAGCGGGAGTGGGATACAATGAGCAGTTCTTC
>.|TRBJ2-5|.|TRBV9
CASSVQGRGGETQYF
TGTGCCAGCAGCGTCCAGGGCAGAGGGGGAGAGACCCAGTACTTC
>TRBD2|TRBJ2-1|.|TRBV2
CASSDRGLAGVRNEQFF
TGTGCCAGCAGTGATCGGGGACTAGCGGGAGTTAGGAATGAGCAGTTCTTC
>.|TRBJ1-6|.|TRBV19
CASSIISAGLGSPLHF
TGTGCCAGTAGTATCATCTCGGCAGGGCTCGGTTCACCCCTCCACTTT
>.|TRBJ1-4|few|TRBV5-1
CASSLDFGREDEKLFF
TGCGCCAGCAGCTTGGATTTCGGCCGGGAGGATGAAAAACTGTTTTTT
>.|TRBJ1-3|once|TRBV19
CASSIDGGAGNTIYF
TGTGCCAGTAGTATAGATGGGGGGGCTGGAAACACCATATATTTT
>.|TRBJ2-2|once|TRBV5-1
CASSFGEAGELFF
TGCGCCAGCAGCTTTGGGGAGGCCGGGGAGCTGTTTTTT
>.|TRBJ1-2|.|TRBV9
CASSAGLLGYTF
TGTGCCAGCAGCGCAGGGCTCCTTGGCTACACCTTC
>.|TRBJ2-1|.|TRBV7-9
CASKSYGDVYSYNEQFF
TGTGCCAGCAAGAGCTACGGGGATGTCTACTCCTACAATGAGCAGTTCTTC
>TRBD1|TRBJ1-2|.|TRBV2
CASSEAGTGGQNYGYTF
TGTGCCAGCAGTGAAGCCGGGACAGGGGGGCAAAACTATGGCTACACCTTC
>TRBD2|TRBJ2-7|.|TRBV7-3
CASSLSGKGVGEQYF
TGTGCCAGCAGCCTGAGCGGGAAAGGGGTCGGCGAGCAGTACTTC
>.|TRBJ1-2|.|TRBV12-3/TRBV12-4
CASSPEPRAGYTF
TGTGCCAGCAGTCCTGAACCCAGGGCTGGCTACACCTTC
>.|TRBJ1-1|.|TRBV5-1
CASSLHPTAGRDTEAFF
TGCGCCAGCAGCCTACACCCTACCGCAGGCAGGGACACTGAAGCTTTCTTT
>TRBD2|TRBJ2-7|.|TRBV5-1
CASSLTAGVSEQYF
TGCGCCAGCAGCTTAACAGCGGGAGTGAGCGAGCAGTACTTC
>.|TRBJ1-3|.|TRBV3-1/TRBV3-2
CASSNSPGNTIYF
TGTGCCAGCAGCAACTCCCCGGGGAACACCATATATTTT
>TRBD2|TRBJ2-1|.|TRBV6-5
CASSAGTSGGSEQFF
TGTGCCAGCAGCGCCGGGACTAGCGGGGGCAGTGAGCAGTTCTTC
>.|TRBJ2-7|.|TRBV11-3
CASSLGFHEQYF
TGTGCCAGCAGCCTCGGGTTCCACGAGCAGTACTTC
>TRBD2|TRBJ2-7|.|TRBV11-3
CASSEPGLGNGEQYF
TGTGCCAGCAGCGAACCGGGACTAGGGAACGGGGAGCAGTACTTC
>.|TRBJ1-6|.|TRBV2
CASSERVFNSPLHF
TGTGCCAGCAGTGAACGGGTTTTCAATTCACCCCTCCACTTT
>TRBD1|TRBJ2-7|.|TRBV7-2
CASSYRGTGSYEQYF
TGTGCCAGCAGCTATCGGGGGACAGGCTCCTACGAGCAGTACTTC
>TRBD1|TRBJ1-2|.|TRBV19
CASSTGTANYGYTF
TGTGCCAGTAGTACCGGGACAGCCAACTATGGCTACACCTTC
>TRBD1|TRBJ1-2|.|TRBV12-3/TRBV12-4
CAILTGGRYGYTF
TGTGCCATCCTTACAGGGGGCCGCTATGGCTACACCTTC
>TRBD2|TRBJ2-3|.|TRBV19
CASSLAGADTQYF
TGTGCCAGTAGTTTAGCGGGAGCAGATACGCAGTATTTT
>.|TRBJ2-7|.|TRBV11-3
CASSDGDEQYF
TGTGCCAGCAGCGACGGGGACGAGCAGTACTTC
>TRBD1|TRBJ1-2|.|TRBV27
CASSPLGTGARLHYGYTF
TGTGCCAGCAGTCCCCTAGGGACAGGGGCCCGTCTCCACTATGGCTACACCTTC
>.|TRBJ2-3|few|TRBV6-4
CASSSGSTDTQYF
TGTGCCAGCAGTAGCGGGAGCACAGATACGCAGTATTTT
>.|TRBJ1-1|once|TRBV6-5
CASSSNRRRNTEAFF
TGTGCCAGCAGTTCCAACAGGCGTCGGAACACTGAAGCTTTCTTT
>.|TRBJ2-2|.|TRBV28
CASRSQGPGELFF
TGTGCCAGCAGATCCCAGGGTCCCGGGGAGCTGTTTTTT
>.|TRBJ1-4|.|TRBV4-1
CASSRPAGDDEKLFF
TGCGCCAGCAGCCGCCCCGCAGGGGACGATGAAAAACTGTTTTTT
>.|TRBJ1-1|.|TRBV5-6
CASSLDRVPNTEAFF
TGTGCCAGCAGCTTGGACAGGGTCCCGAACACTGAAGCTTTCTTT
>TRBD2|TRBJ2-5|.|TRBV4-1
CASSQGASGGPQETQYF
TGCGCCAGCAGCCAAGGGGCTAGCGGGGGGCCCCAAGAGACCCAGTACTTC
>TRBD1|TRBJ1-1|.|TRBV11-2
CASSFTRGQARGTEAFF
TGTGCCAGCAGCTTTACCAGAGGACAGGCCCGGGGCACTGAAGCTTTCTTT
>.|TRBJ2-7|.|TRBV5-1
CASSSHSEQYF
TGCGCCAGCAGCTCCCACTCGGAGCAGTACTTC
>TRBD2|TRBJ2-1|.|TRBV19
CASSVGLADYNEQFF
TGTGCCAGTAGTGTGGGACTAGCGGACTACAATGAGCAGTTCTTC
>.|TRBJ2-3|.|TRBV9
CASSVMASTDTQYF
TGTGCCAGCAGCGTAATGGCTAGCACAGATACGCAGTATTTT
>TRBD2|TRBJ2-3|.|TRBV20-1
CSASTREGWADTQYF
TGCAGTGCTAGTACGCGGGAGGGCTGGGCAGATACGCAGTATTTT
>TRBD1|TRBJ1-4|.|TRBV27
CASGRTGVNEKLFF
TGTGCCAGCGGGCGGACAGGAGTAAATGAAAAACTGTTTTTT
>TRBD1|TRBJ1-6|.|TRBV27
CASSFRGQADSPLHF
TGTGCCAGCAGTTTTCGTGGACAGGCGGATTCACCCCTCCACTTT
>TRBD1|TRBJ1-2|once|TRBV7-2
CASSLFMTGGLGYTF
TGTGCCAGCAGCTTATTTATGACAGGGGGCCTTGGCTACACCTTC